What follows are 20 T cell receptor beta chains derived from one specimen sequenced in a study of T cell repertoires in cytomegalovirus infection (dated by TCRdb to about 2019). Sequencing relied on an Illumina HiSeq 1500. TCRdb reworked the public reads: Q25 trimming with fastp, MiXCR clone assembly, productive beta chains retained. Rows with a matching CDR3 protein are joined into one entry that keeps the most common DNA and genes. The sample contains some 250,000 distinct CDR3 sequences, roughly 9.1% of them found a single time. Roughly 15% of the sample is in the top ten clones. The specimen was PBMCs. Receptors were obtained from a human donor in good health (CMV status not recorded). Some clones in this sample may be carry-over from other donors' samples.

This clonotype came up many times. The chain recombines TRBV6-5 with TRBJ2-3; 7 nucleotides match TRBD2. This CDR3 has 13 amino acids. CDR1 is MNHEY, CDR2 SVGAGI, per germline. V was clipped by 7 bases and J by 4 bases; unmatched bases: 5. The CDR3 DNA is TGTGCCAGCAAGAAAACTAGCGCAGATACGCAGTATTTT. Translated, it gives CASKKTSADTQYF.

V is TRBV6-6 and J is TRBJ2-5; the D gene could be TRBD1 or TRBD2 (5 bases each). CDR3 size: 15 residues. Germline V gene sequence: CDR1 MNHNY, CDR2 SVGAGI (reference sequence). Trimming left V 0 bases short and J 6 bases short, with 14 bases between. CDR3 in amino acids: CASSYSTWDGKTQYF. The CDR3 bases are TGTGCCAGCAGTTACTCGACTTGGGACGGAAAGACCCAGTACTTC.

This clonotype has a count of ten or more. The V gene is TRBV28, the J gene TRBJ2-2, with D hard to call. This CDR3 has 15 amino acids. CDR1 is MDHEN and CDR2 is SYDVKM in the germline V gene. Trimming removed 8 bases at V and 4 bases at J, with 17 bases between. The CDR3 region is CASLVSGGGTGELFF. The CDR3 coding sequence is TGTGCCAGCCTTGTGTCGGGCGGTGGCACCGGGGAGCTGTTTTTT. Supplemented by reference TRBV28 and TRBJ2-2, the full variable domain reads DVKVTQSSRYLVKRTGEKVFLECVQDMDHENMFWYRQDPGLGLRLIYFSYDVKMKEKGDIPEGYSVSREKKERFSLILESASTNQTSMYLCASLVSGGGTGELFFGEGSRLTVL.

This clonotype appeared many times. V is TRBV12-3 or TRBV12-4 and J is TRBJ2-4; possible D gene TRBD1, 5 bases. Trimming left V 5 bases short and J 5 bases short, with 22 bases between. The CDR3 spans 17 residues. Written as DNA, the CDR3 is TGTGCCAGCAGTGCGTCGCAAGGGGTCCAAACGGAAAACATTCAGTACTTC. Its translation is CASSASQGVQTENIQYF.

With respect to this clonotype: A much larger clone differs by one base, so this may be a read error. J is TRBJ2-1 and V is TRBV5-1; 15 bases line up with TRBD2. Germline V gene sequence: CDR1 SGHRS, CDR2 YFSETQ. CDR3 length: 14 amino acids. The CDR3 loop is CTSSSGTSGRWQFF. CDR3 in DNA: TGCACCAGCAGCTCCGGGACTAGCGGGAGGTGGCAGTTCTTC.

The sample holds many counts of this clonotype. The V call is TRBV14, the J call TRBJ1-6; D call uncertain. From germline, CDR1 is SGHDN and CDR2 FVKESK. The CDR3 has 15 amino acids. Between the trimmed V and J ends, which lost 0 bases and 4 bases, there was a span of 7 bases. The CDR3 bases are TGTGCCAGCAGCCAAGACCGTTTGTATAATTCACCCCTCCACTTT. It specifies CASSQDRLYNSPLHF.

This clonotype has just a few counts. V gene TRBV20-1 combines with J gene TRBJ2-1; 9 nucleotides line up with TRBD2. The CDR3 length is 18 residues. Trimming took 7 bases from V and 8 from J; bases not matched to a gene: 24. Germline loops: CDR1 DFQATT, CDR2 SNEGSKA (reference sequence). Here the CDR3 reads CSVPPSERKRGAQDEQFF. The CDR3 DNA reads TGCAGTGTTCCCCCCAGCGAACGAAAGCGGGGGGCCCAAGATGAGCAGTTCTTC.

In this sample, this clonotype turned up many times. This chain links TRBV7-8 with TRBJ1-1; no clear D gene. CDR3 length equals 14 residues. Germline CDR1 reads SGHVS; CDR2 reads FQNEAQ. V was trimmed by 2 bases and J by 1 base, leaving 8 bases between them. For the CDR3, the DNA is TGTGCCAGCAGCTTAAAGTTACCGAACACTGAAGCTTTCTTT. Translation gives CASSLKLPNTEAFF.

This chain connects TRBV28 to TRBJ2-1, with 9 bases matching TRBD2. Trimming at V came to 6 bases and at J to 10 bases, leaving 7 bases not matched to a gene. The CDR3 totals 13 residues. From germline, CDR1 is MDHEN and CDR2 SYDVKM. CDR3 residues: CASSGTSPVEQFF. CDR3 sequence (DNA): TGTGCCAGCAGCGGGACTAGCCCCGTGGAGCAGTTCTTC.

This chain's CDR3 is CSAGELGKRFF. CDR3 bases: TGCAGTGCAGGTGAATTGGGAAAGCGGTTCTTC. The rearrangement uses TRBV20-1 and TRBJ2-1, with D unresolved. There are 11 residues in the CDR3. CDR1 is DFQATT, CDR2 SNEGSKA, per germline (reference sequence). V gave up 6 bases and J gave up 15 bases, with 18 bases separating them.

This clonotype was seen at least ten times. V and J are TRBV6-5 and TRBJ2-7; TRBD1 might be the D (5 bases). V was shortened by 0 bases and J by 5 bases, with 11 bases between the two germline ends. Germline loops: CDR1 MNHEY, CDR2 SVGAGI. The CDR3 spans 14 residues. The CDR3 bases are TGTGCCAGCAGTTACTCGAAAGGGGCAGACGAGCAGTACTTC. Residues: CASSYSKGADEQYF.

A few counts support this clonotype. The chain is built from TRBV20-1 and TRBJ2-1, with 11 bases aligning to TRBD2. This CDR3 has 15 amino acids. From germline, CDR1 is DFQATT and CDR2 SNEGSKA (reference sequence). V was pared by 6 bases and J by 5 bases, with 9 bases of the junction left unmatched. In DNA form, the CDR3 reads TGCAGTGCCCAACCCCGGGGACTAGCGGACAATGAGCAGTTCTTC. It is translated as CSAQPRGLADNEQFF.

The CDR3 spells CASSIEMGSDEQFF. Written as DNA, the CDR3 is TGTGCCAGTAGTATTGAAATGGGGAGCGATGAGCAGTTCTTC. The rearrangement uses TRBV19 and TRBJ2-1, with D possibly being TRBD2 (5 bases). Germline CDR1 LNHDA, CDR2 SQIVND (reference sequence). The length of the CDR3 is 14 residues. The V and J ends lost 3 bases and 8 bases respectively, with 14 bases between them.

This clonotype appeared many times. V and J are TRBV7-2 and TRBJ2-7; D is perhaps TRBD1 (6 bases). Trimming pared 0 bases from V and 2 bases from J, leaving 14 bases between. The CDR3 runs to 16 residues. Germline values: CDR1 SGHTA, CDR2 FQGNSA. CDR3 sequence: CASSLATGLGTYEQYF. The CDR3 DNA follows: TGTGCCAGCAGCTTAGCGACAGGACTCGGAACCTACGAGCAGTACTTC.

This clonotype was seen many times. This CDR3 reads CASSQDAGGGEKLFF. CDR3 DNA: TGCGCCAGCAGCCAAGACGCAGGGGGCGGTGAAAAACTGTTTTTT. The chain employs TRBV4-3 and TRBJ1-4; 8 bases agree with TRBD1. The CDR3 totals 15 residues. The ends lost 0 bases at V and 7 bases at J; junction bases unmatched: 4. CDR1 LGHNA and CDR2 YSLEER come from the germline V gene.

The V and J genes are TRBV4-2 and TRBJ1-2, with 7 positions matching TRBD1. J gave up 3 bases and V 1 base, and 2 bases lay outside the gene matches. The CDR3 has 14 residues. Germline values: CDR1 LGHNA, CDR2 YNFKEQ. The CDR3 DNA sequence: TGTGCCAGCAGCCAAGCCGGGACAGACTATGGCTACACCTTC. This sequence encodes CASSQAGTDYGYTF.

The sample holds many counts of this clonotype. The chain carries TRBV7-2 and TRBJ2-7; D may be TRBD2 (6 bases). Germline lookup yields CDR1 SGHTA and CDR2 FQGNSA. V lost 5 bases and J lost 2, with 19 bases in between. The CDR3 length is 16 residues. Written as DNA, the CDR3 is TGTGCCAGCAGCGAACGCGGGGCAGCCCTAACCTACGAGCAGTACTTC. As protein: CASSERGAALTYEQYF. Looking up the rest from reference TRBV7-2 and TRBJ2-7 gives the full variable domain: GAGVSQSPSNKVTEKGKDVELRCDPISGHTALYWYRQSLGQGLEFLIYFQGNSAPDKSGLPSDRFSAERTGGSVSTLTIQRTQQEDSAVYLCASSERGAALTYEQYFGPGTRLTVT.

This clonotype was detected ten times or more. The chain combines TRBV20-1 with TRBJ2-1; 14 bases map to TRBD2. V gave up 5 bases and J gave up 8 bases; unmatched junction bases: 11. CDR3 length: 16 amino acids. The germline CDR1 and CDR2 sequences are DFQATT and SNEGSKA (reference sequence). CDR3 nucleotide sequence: TGCAGTGCTCGATCCGGGACTAGCGGGGGTCCCTATGAGCAGTTCTTC. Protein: CSARSGTSGGPYEQFF.

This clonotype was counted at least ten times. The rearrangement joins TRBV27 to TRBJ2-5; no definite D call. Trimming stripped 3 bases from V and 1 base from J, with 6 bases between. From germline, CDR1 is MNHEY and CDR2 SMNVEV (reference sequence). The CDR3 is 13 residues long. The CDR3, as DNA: TGTGCCAGCAGTTTCACCCCCCAAGAGACCCAGTACTTC. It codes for CASSFTPQETQYF.

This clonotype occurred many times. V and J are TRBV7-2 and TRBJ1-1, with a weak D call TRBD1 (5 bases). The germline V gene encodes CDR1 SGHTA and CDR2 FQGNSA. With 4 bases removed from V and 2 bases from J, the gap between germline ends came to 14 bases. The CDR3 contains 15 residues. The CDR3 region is CASSSYGTGNTEAFF. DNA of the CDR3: TGTGCCAGCAGCTCGTACGGGACGGGAAACACTGAAGCTTTCTTT.